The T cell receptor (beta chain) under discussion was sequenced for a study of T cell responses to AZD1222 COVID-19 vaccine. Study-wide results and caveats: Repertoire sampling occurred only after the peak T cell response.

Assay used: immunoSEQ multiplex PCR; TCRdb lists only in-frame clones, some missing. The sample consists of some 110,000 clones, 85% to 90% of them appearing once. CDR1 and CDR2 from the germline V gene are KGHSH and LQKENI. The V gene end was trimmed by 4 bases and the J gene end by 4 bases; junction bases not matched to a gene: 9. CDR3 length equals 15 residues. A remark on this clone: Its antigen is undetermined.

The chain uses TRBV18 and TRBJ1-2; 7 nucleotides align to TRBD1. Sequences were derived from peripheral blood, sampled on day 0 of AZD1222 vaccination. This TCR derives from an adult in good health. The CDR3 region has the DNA TGTGCCAGCTCACTTTCCCGGGACAGAGTCTATGGCTACACCTTC. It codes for CASSLSRDRVYGYTF.